This T cell receptor (beta chain) is drawn from a study of immune characterization of retroperitoneal liposarcoma. Germline lookup yields CDR1 MNHEY and CDR2 SVGAGI. CDR3 length: 15 residues. This clonotype was recorded once. Via MiXCR, TCRdb re-called the PCR reads, giving one row per CDR3 protein. Among about 2,100 distinct CDR3 sequences listed, under 45% were seen once. The genes are TRBV6-5 and TRBJ2-5; the match to TRBD1 covers 12 bases. TRBJ2-1 explains the end of the DNA better; the J call may be wrong. Sequences were obtained from tumor tissue. This receptor was obtained from a male donor with retroperitoneal liposarcoma. The CDR3 sequence is CASSEGTGGSYEQFF. The CDR3 coding sequence is TGTGCCAGCAGTGAAGGGACAGGGGGCTCCTACGAGCAGTTCTTC.